This TCR beta chain is drawn from a study of T cells in Graves' hyperthyroidism and ophthalmopathy. This clonotype came up many times. Its antigen remains unidentified. The CDR3 spans 17 residues. The germline V gene has CDR1 MDHEN and CDR2 SYDVKM. V was cut by 1 base and J by 3 bases, with 17 bases left in between. Study findings and constraints: It was a median approximately six months before onset that the model predicted ophthalmopathy. The blood repertoire included most of the expanded thyroid clonotypes above 0.001. A model using 13 V-J features told ophthalmopathy apart from stable hyperthyroidism.

Amplification of TCR beta CDR3 regions used RNA as the template. The primer set for the first-round RT-PCR of the TCR CDR3 was HTBI. TCRdb used MiXCR to reprocess the multiplex PCR reads, holding one entry per CDR3 protein. The sample carries 500,000 to 750,000 distinct CDR3 sequences, 12% to 15% recorded once. V is TRBV28 and J is TRBJ2-3; possibly TRBD1 for D (5 bases). This TCR derives from a woman aged 18-29 years with Graves' ophthalmopathy. The sequencing sample was made of blood. The CDR3 loop reads CASSLSLFRVLTDTQYF. CDR3 sequence (DNA): TGTGCCAGCAGTTTATCCCTCTTCAGGGTTCTAACAGATACGCAGTATTTT.